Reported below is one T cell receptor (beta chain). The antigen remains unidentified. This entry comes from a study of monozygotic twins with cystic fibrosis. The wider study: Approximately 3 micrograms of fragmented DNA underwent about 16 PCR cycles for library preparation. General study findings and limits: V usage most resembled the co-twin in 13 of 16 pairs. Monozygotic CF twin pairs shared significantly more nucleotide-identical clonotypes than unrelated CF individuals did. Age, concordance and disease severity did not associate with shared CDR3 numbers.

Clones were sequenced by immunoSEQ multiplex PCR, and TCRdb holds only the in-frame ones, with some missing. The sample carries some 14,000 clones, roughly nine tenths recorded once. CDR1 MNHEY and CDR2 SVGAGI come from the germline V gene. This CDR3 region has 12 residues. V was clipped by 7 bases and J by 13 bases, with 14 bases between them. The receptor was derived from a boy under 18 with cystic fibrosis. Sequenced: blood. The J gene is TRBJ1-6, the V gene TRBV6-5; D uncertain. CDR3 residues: CASKRGILPLHF. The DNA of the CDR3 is TGTGCCAGCAAAAGAGGCATCCTGCCCCTCCACTTT.